This T cell receptor (beta chain) emerged from a study of blood T cell repertoires in COVID-19. As for the study in general: Samples came from the United States, Italy and Spain, spanning acute and convalescent COVID-19.

Study members were between roughly 18 and 89 years old and lived in approximately 25 US regions. Cohort placement rested on clinical history that participants reported themselves. The protocol was immunoSEQ multiplex PCR, while the TCRdb copy is restricted to in-frame clones and leaves out a portion. Altogether about 280,000 clones are present, around nine tenths being singletons, with the ten largest covering less than 2%. Germline loops: CDR1 LNHDA, CDR2 SQIVND (reference sequence). V was shortened by 7 bases and J by 2 bases, with 15 bases between the two germline ends. The CDR3 is 15 amino acids.

The sequence derives from a woman aged 60-75 years who had recovered from COVID-19. This rearrangement joins TRBV19 to TRBJ1-5; D may be TRBD1 (5 bases). The sequenced sample consisted of PBMCs or T cells enriched from blood (not recorded which). As DNA, the CDR3 is TGTGCCAGTAACGGGAGGGGTCGGGGCAATCAGCCCCAGCATTTT. This encodes CASNGRGRGNQPQHF.